The rows below give T cell receptor beta chains drawn from one sample of a study of beta chain features in type 1 diabetes. Assay: immunoSEQ multiplex PCR; the TCRdb copy retains only in-frame clones and omits some. The sample consists of around 99,000 clones, about two fifths of them appearing once. Sequenced sample: stem cell memory CD4+ T cells from blood. These receptors originate from a woman aged 18-30 years in good health. Both conserved end residues are part of each CDR3. D genes are given only for firm matches. Part of the rows lack a size; the others show once, few, many or a class for expanded clones.

clone_size: .; j_call: TRBJ2-1; v_call: TRBV15; d_call: .; cdr3_nt: TGTGCCACCAGCAGAGATCGCGGCAGCGGTTTCTTC; cdr3_aa: CATSRDRGSGFF
clone_size: .; j_call: TRBJ1-2; v_call: TRBV4-1; d_call: .; cdr3_nt: TGCGCCAGCAGACGCCTGGGAGGGCCCTTGGGGGGCTACACCTTC; cdr3_aa: CASRRLGGPLGGYTF
clone_size: .; j_call: TRBJ2-6; v_call: TRBV11-3; d_call: .; cdr3_nt: TGTGCCAGCAGCTCCAGACAGTCTGGGGCCAACGTCCTGACTTTC; cdr3_aa: CASSSRQSGANVLTF
clone_size: few; j_call: TRBJ1-1; v_call: TRBV5-1; d_call: TRBD1; cdr3_nt: TGCGCCAGCAGCTTGGCCGGACAGGTTAACACTGAAGCTTTCTTT; cdr3_aa: CASSLAGQVNTEAFF
clone_size: .; j_call: TRBJ2-3; v_call: TRBV19; d_call: TRBD2; cdr3_nt: TGTGCCAGTAGTATTCGTCTAGCGGGAGGCCCCACAGATACGCAGTATTTT; cdr3_aa: CASSIRLAGGPTDTQYF
clone_size: few; j_call: TRBJ2-3; v_call: TRBV19; d_call: TRBD2; cdr3_nt: TGTGCCAGTAGTTCCGGGACTACGAAGAATACGCAGTATTTT; cdr3_aa: CASSSGTTKNTQYF
clone_size: .; j_call: TRBJ2-3; v_call: TRBV11-2; d_call: TRBD1; cdr3_nt: TGTGCCAGCAGCTTAGTAGGGGGCCCTAGCACAGATACGCAGTATTTT; cdr3_aa: CASSLVGGPSTDTQYF
clone_size: .; j_call: TRBJ1-2; v_call: TRBV28; d_call: .; cdr3_nt: TGTGCCAGCACCCACTCCCCGGGGAGTGGCTACACCTTC; cdr3_aa: CASTHSPGSGYTF
clone_size: .; j_call: TRBJ1-2; v_call: TRBV5-1; d_call: .; cdr3_nt: TGCGCCAGCAGCTTGGGGCGGGGGAACTATGGCTACACCTTC; cdr3_aa: CASSLGRGNYGYTF
clone_size: once; j_call: TRBJ1-5; v_call: TRBV30; d_call: .; cdr3_nt: TGTGCCTGGAGTGTACTGAGGAATCAGCCCCAGCATTTT; cdr3_aa: CAWSVLRNQPQHF
clone_size: .; j_call: TRBJ2-3; v_call: TRBV5-1; d_call: TRBD1; cdr3_nt: TGCGCCAGCAGCCTAGACAGGGCCCAGTATTTT; cdr3_aa: CASSLDRAQYF
clone_size: .; j_call: TRBJ2-7; v_call: TRBV29-1; d_call: .; cdr3_nt: TGCAGCGCCCAAGAACAGGGCTACGAGCAGTACTTC; cdr3_aa: CSAQEQGYEQYF